Presented here are 17 T cell receptor beta chains from one specimen sequenced in a study of blood T cell repertoires in COVID-19. Repertoires were generated with immunoSEQ multiplex PCR, while TCRdb's copy carries only in-frame clones and drops some. This sample has 130,000 or so clones, with over 70% found just once. Sequencing was done on a sample of peripheral blood. All receptors come from a man in his fifties or sixties with active or convalescent COVID-19.

The chain employs TRBV6-5 and TRBJ2-3, with 10 bases aligning to TRBD1. Germline CDR1 and CDR2: MNHEY and SVGAGI. The V gene end was trimmed by 7 bases and the J gene end by 3 bases; junction bases not matched to a gene: 4. This CDR3 has 14 amino acids. The chain's CDR3 is CASTSGQGTDTQYF. The CDR3 DNA reads as TGTGCCAGCACCTCGGGACAGGGGACAGATACGCAGTATTTT.

CDR3 coding DNA: TGTGCCAGCAGTTTAATTCCCTCGGCAGGGAGGATGAACACTGAAGCTTTCTTT. Its translation: CASSLIPSAGRMNTEAFF. The chain employs TRBV27 and TRBJ1-1, with D perhaps matching TRBD1 (5 bases). This CDR3 has 18 residues. Germline CDR1 MNHEY, CDR2 SMNVEV (reference sequence). V was cut by 2 bases and J by 0 bases, with 19 bases left in between.

The V call is TRBV6-5, the J call TRBJ2-7; D perhaps matches TRBD2 (6 bases). There are 15 residues in the CDR3. CDR1 and CDR2 from the germline V gene are MNHEY and SVGAGI. The V and J ends lost 0 bases and 2 bases respectively, with 11 bases between them. CDR3 in amino acids: CASSYSGGGPYEQYF. In DNA form, the CDR3 reads TGTGCCAGCAGTTACTCAGGTGGAGGGCCCTACGAGCAGTACTTC.

The gene calls are TRBV2 and TRBJ2-7, with D maybe TRBD1 (6 bases). This CDR3 is built from 11 residues. Germline CDR1 SNHLY, CDR2 FYNNEI. Trimming shortened V by 4 bases and J by 5 bases, and 6 bases separated the two germline ends. This CDR3 is CASSGQDEQYF. CDR3 nucleotides: TGTGCCAGCAGTGGACAGGACGAGCAGTACTTC.

This clone was counted once. The CDR3 here is CASSPQGGGNEKLFF. CDR3 nucleotide sequence: TGTGCCAGCAGTCCCCAGGGGGGAGGTAATGAAAAACTGTTTTTT. This chain links TRBV28 with TRBJ1-4; 7 nucleotides agree with TRBD1. The germline V gene has CDR1 MDHEN and CDR2 SYDVKM. The CDR3 is made up of 15 amino acids. Trimming took 5 bases from V and 4 from J; bases not matched to a gene: 7.

This chain uses TRBV27 with TRBJ2-1, with a possible D match to TRBD2 (5 bases). This CDR3 region has 14 residues. Germline CDR1 MNHEY, CDR2 SMNVEV (reference sequence). V lost 2 bases and J lost 7, with 12 bases in between. The chain's CDR3 is CASSLTGNKNEQFF. In DNA form, the CDR3 reads TGTGCCAGCAGTTTAACGGGAAATAAGAATGAGCAGTTCTTC.

The V call is TRBV14, the J call TRBJ2-1; possible D gene TRBD1, 5 bases. The CDR3 loop spans 21 amino acids. V was pared by 0 bases and J by 4 bases, with 28 bases between. CDR1 and CDR2 from the germline V gene are SGHDN and FVKESK. As DNA, the CDR3 is TGTGCCAGCAGCCAAGATCATCCGACCGCGTGGGGCCTACCCCAATACAATGAGCAGTTCTTC. Translation gives CASSQDHPTAWGLPQYNEQFF.

A remark on this clone: Sequence at one end of the junction differs from germline and may be a read error. The chain couples TRBV7-3 to TRBJ2-1; 11 bases are a match to TRBD2. Germline CDR1 is SGHTA and CDR2 is FQGTGA. CDR3 size: 14 residues. The CDR3 here is CASSLTSGRDEQFF. For the CDR3, the DNA is TGTGCCAGCAGCCTAACTAGCGGGAGAGATGAGCAGTTCTTC.

The chain uses TRBV25-1 and TRBJ2-2, with D possibly TRBD1 on 5 matching bases. V was pared by 4 bases and J by 0 bases, with 6 bases between. Germline CDR1 is MGHDK and CDR2 is SYGVNS. The CDR3 is made up of 14 amino acids. The CDR3 loop is CASSGQPNTGELFF. CDR3 in DNA: TGTGCCAGCAGTGGACAGCCGAACACCGGGGAGCTGTTTTTT.

This clone has just one count. The J gene is TRBJ2-1, the V gene TRBV4-1; TRBD2 might be the D (7 bases). Trimming left V 4 bases short and J 4 bases short, with 17 bases between. Per the germline V gene, CDR1 is MGHRA and CDR2 is YSYEKL. The CDR3 totals 16 residues. The CDR3 sequence is CASSPRRGEGYNEQFF. The DNA of the CDR3 is TGCGCCAGCAGCCCCCGAAGGGGGGAGGGGTACAATGAGCAGTTCTTC.

V and J are TRBV28 and TRBJ2-7; TRBD2 aligns across 8 bases. The CDR3 is 15 residues long. V lost 5 bases, J lost 3 bases, and 9 bases stayed unmatched. The V gene's germline CDR1 is MDHEN and CDR2 SYDVKM. As DNA, the CDR3 is TGTGCCAGCAGTACACGCGACGGGGGGGGCTACGAGCAGTACTTC. Translating gives CASSTRDGGGYEQYF.

This chain joins TRBV2 and TRBJ1-1, with 7 bases lining up with TRBD1. Germline values: CDR1 SNHLY, CDR2 FYNNEI. This CDR3 comprises 12 residues. The V gene end was trimmed by 0 bases and the J gene end by 8 bases; junction bases not matched to a gene: 0. The chain's CDR3 is CASSEADREAFF. The CDR3 bases are TGTGCCAGCAGTGAAGCGGACAGGGAAGCTTTCTTT.

The rearrangement links TRBV5-1 to TRBJ2-1, with 8 bases aligning to TRBD2. Per germline, CDR1 SGHRS and CDR2 YFSETQ. The CDR3 is 18 residues long. After removal of 2 bases from V and 0 bases from J, the junction contained 10 bases not matched to a gene. The CDR3, as DNA: TGCGCCAGCAGCTTAGAACCTAGCGGGCTTAGCTCCTACAATGAGCAGTTCTTC. Its translation: CASSLEPSGLSSYNEQFF.

This clone was seen only once. The chain is built from TRBV28 and TRBJ2-7, with 9 bases aligning to TRBD1. Trimming took 5 bases from V and 2 from J; bases not matched to a gene: 7. The CDR3 has 15 residues. Germline V gene sequence: CDR1 MDHEN, CDR2 SYDVKM. CDR3 sequence (DNA): TGTGCCAGCAGTCGTTCCGGGACAGGGACCTACGAGCAGTACTTC. This sequence encodes CASSRSGTGTYEQYF.

This clone was seen more than once but under ten times. The genes are TRBV6-5 and TRBJ1-1; no definite D call. V was cut by 7 bases and J by 6 bases, with 18 bases left in between. CDR1 MNHEY and CDR2 SVGAGI come from the germline V gene. This CDR3 is 14 amino acids long. The CDR3 loop is CASIVGSRGSEAFF. For the CDR3, the DNA is TGTGCCAGCATCGTTGGGTCCAGAGGCTCTGAAGCTTTCTTT.

The V gene is TRBV5-1, the J gene TRBJ2-1, with D tentatively TRBD2 (5 bases). Germline V gene sequence: CDR1 SGHRS, CDR2 YFSETQ. Trimming removed 1 base at V and 8 bases at J, with 13 bases between. There are 14 residues in the CDR3. The CDR3, as DNA: TGCGCCAGCAGCTTGAGTCGGGGTTTGGATGAGCAGTTCTTC. It codes for CASSLSRGLDEQFF. Complete variable domain (other parts from reference TRBV5-1 and TRBJ2-1): KAGVTQTPRYLIKTRGQQVTLSCSPISGHRSVSWYQQTPGQGLQFLFEYFSETQRNKGNFPGRFSGRQFSNSRSEMNVSTLELGDSALYLCASSLSRGLDEQFFGPGTRLTVL.

The chain is built from TRBV3-1 (or the pseudogene TRBV3-2) and TRBJ1-6, with D perhaps matching TRBD1 (6 bases). The CDR3 loop spans 13 amino acids. Germline CDR1 is LGHDT and CDR2 is YNNKEL (reference sequence). The V end lost 7 bases, the J end lost 6 bases, and 10 bases lay between the germline ends. CDR3 nucleotides: TGTGCCAGCAACAGGGCGGGTAATTCACCCCTCCACTTT. Amino acids: CASNRAGNSPLHF.